The T cell receptor (beta chain) under discussion was sequenced for a study of T cell repertoires in cytomegalovirus infection (dated by TCRdb to the late 2010s). Broadly, across the study: Donor HLA type was relevant to the analysis, as public TCR beta signatures indicated carriage of CMV infection together with the matching HLA type. The paper as a whole reports these results and caveats: The ex vivo response was dominated by HLA-C-restricted CMV-specific TCR beta clonotypes, which also provided the single most frequent clonotype in two of eight donors. In both this cohort and an independent cohort of some 370 donors, the cumulative frequency of public TCR beta family members distinguished carriers of CMV infection plus the relevant HLA type.

Cut back by 0 bases and 0 bases, the V and J ends lie 6 bases apart. From cysteine to phenylalanine, the CDR3 is 15 amino acids long. Of the read, only the CDR3 DNA is kept; its 45 bases are in frame from base 1. CDR1 ENHRY and CDR2 SYGVKD were looked up in the germline V gene. For sequencing, an Illumina HiSeq 1500 was employed. TCRdb trimmed the raw reads at Q25, called clones with MiXCR and kept productive beta chains. Merged by CDR3 protein, the rows form single entries marked with the most common genes and DNA. The sample includes almost 300,000 distinct CDR3 sequences, with around 9.1% observed a single time. The top ten clonotypes cover around 2.4% of the sample. This clonotype was seen repeatedly, ten times or more. Its antigen remains unidentified. Base-call qualities are not available, and no considerably larger clone is one nucleotide away.

Recombination connected TRBV10-3 to TRBJ2-1; too little of a D gene remains to name it. Sequenced sample: PBMCs. The source of this sequence is a human donor in good health (CMV status not recorded). Some clones in this sample may be carry-over from other donors' samples. The DNA is TGTGCCATCAGTGAGTCGACCCTCTCCTACAATGAGCAGTTCTTC. The encoded protein is CAISESTLSYNEQFF.